These 2 T cell receptor beta chains were all obtained from the same sample, sequenced in a study of cytomegalovirus exposure and HLA in healthy donors. The PCR had 60 Vbeta and 13 Jbeta primers. The assay was immunoSEQ multiplex PCR, and TCRdb's table has in-frame clones only and misses some. The data hold roughly 50,000 clones, with over 60% observed a single time. Material: PBMCs. These receptors all come from a man aged 25-45 years in good health and CMV-seropositive.

J is TRBJ2-5 and V is TRBV6-1; TRBD1 agrees at 8 bases. CDR1 is MNHNS and CDR2 is SASEGT in the germline V gene. The CDR3 contains 14 residues. Unmatched junction bases numbered 6, after V lost 7 bases and J lost 2 bases. CDR3 coding DNA: TGTGCCAGCACCAGACAGGGGTCACAAGAGACCCAGTACTTC. This encodes CASTRQGSQETQYF.

The chain has TRBV27 and TRBJ2-7, with a weak D call TRBD1 (5 bases). Per the germline V gene, CDR1 is MNHEY and CDR2 is SMNVEV (reference sequence). The CDR3 is 15 residues long. The germline V and J ends were trimmed by 1 base and 4 bases, with 14 bases remaining between them. CDR3 sequence (DNA): TGTGCCAGCAGTTTATTTACAAAAAAGGGGTACGAGCAGTACTTC. It codes for CASSLFTKKGYEQYF.